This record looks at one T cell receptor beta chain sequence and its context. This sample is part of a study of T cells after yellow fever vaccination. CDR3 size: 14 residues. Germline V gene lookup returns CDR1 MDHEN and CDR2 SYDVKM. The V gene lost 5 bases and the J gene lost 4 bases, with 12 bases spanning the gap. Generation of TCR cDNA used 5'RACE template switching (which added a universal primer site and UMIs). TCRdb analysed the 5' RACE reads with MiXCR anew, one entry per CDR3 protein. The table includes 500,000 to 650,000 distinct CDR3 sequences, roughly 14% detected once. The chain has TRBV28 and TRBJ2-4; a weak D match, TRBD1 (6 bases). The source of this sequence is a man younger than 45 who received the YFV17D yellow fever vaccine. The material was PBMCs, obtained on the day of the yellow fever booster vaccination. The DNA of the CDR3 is TGTGCCAGCAGTCACCTTCAGGGGAAAAACATTCAGTACTTC. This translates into CASSHLQGKNIQYF.